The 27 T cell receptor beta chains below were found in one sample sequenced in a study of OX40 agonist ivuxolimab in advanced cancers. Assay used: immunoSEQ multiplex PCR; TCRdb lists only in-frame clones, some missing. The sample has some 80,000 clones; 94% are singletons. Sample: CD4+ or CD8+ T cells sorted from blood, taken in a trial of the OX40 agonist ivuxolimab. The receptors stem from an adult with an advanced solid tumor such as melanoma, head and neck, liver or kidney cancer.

The CDR3: CAWSPDRGATEAFF. In DNA, the CDR3 is TGTGCCTGGAGTCCAGACAGGGGGGCGACTGAAGCTTTCTTT. The chain combines TRBV30 with TRBJ1-1; TRBD1 agrees at 9 bases. This CDR3 has 14 amino acids. Germline lookup yields CDR1 GTSNPN and CDR2 SVGIG (reference sequence). The ends lost 2 bases at V and 5 bases at J; junction bases unmatched: 6. Combining the CDR3 with reference TRBV30 and TRBJ1-1 gives the whole variable domain SQTIHQWPATLVQPVGSPLSLECTVEGTSNPNLYWYRQAAGRGLQLLFYSVGIGQISSEVPQNLSASRPQDRQFILSSKKLLLSDSGFYLCAWSPDRGATEAFFGQGTRLTVV.

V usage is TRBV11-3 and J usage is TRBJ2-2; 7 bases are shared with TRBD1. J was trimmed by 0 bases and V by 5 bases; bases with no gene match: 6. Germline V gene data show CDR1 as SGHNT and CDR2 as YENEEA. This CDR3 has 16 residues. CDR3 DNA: TGTGCCAGCAGCCCACGACAGGGCGCGAACACCGGGGAGCTGTTTTTT. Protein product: CASSPRQGANTGELFF. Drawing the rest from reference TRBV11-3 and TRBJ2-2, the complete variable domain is EAGVVQSPRYKIIEKKQPVAFWCNPISGHNTLYWYLQNLGQGPELLIRYENEEAVDDSQLPKDRFSAERLKGVDSTLKIQPAELGDSAVYLCASSPRQGANTGELFFGEGSRLTVL.

Here the CDR3 reads CASSPAGGRDYGYTF. In DNA form, the CDR3 reads TGTGCCAGCAGCCCGGCAGGGGGGCGAGACTATGGCTACACCTTC. The chain uses TRBV7-9 and TRBJ1-2, with 7 bases that match TRBD1. Trimming removed 5 bases from V and 3 bases from J; junction bases left unmatched: 9. The CDR3 totals 15 residues. Germline V lookup: CDR1 SEHNR, CDR2 FQNEAQ (reference sequence).

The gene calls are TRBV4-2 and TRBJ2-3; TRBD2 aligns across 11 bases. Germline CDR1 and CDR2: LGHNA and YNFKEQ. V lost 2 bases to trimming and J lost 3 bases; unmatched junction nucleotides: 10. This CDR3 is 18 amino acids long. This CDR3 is CASSQTLAGEWRTDTQYF. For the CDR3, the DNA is TGTGCCAGCAGCCAAACACTAGCGGGAGAATGGAGGACAGATACGCAGTATTTT.

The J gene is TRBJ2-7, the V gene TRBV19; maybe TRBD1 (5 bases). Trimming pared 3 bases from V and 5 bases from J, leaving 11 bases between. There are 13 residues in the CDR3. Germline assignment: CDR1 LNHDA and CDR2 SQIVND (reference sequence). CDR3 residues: CASSIRTPNEQYF. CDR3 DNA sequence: TGTGCCAGTAGTATTAGGACACCCAACGAGCAGTACTTC.

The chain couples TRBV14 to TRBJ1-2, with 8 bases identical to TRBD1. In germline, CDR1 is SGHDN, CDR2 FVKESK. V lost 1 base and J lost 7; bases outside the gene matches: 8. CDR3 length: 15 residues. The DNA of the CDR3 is TGTGCCAGCAGCCAAGGACACAGGGGGACGCTTGGCTACACCTTC. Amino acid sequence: CASSQGHRGTLGYTF.

CDR3 DNA: TGTGCCAGCAGTCCGCTGGGGTCGGGGGCAAGTGGCAATCAGCCCCAGCATTTT. Its protein is CASSPLGSGASGNQPQHF. This chain uses TRBV27 with TRBJ1-5; D perhaps matches TRBD1 (6 bases). The germline V gene encodes CDR1 MNHEY and CDR2 SMNVEV (reference sequence). The CDR3 loop spans 18 amino acids. The V end was cut by 5 bases, the J end by 2 bases, with 22 bases between.

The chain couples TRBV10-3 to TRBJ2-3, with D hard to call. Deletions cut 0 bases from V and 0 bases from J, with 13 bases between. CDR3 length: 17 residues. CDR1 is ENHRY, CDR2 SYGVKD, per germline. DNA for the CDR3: TGTGCCATCAGTGAGTCAGCGACACCCACTAGCACAGATACGCAGTATTTT. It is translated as CAISESATPTSTDTQYF.

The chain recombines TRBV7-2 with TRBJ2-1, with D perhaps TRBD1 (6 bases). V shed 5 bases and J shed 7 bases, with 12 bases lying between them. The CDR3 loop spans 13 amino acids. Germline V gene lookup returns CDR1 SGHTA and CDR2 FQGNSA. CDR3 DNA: TGTGCCAGCAGCAACCGAGGGGGAAATGAGCAGTTCTTC. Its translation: CASSNRGGNEQFF.

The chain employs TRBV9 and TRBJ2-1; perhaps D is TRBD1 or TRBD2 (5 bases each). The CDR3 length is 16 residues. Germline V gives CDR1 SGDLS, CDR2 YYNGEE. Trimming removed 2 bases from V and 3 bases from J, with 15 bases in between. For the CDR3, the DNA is TGTGCCAGCAGCGTCAACAGCAGGGACGGCTACAATGAGCAGTTCTTC. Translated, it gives CASSVNSRDGYNEQFF.

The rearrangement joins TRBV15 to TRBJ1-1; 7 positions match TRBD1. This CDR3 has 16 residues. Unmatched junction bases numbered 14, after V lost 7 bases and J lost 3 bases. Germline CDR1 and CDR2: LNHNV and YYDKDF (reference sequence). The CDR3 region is CATKKRTGQEDTEAFF. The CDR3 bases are TGTGCCACCAAGAAGAGGACCGGACAGGAGGACACTGAAGCTTTCTTT.

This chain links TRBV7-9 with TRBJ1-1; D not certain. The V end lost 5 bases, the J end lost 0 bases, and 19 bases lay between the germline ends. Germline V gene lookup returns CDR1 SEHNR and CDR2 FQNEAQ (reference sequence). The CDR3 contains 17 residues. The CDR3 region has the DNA TGTGCCAGCAGCCACCGTGCATACGTCCACGTGAACACTGAAGCTTTCTTT. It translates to CASSHRAYVHVNTEAFF. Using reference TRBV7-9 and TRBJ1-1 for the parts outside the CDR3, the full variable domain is DTGVSQNPRHKITKRGQNVTFRCDPISEHNRLYWYRQTLGQGPEFLTYFQNEAQLEKSRLLSDRFSAERPKGSFSTLEIQRTEQGDSAMYLCASSHRAYVHVNTEAFFGQGTRLTVV.

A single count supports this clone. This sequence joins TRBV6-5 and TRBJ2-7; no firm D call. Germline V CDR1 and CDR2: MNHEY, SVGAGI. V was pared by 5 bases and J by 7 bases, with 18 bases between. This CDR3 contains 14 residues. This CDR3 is CASSVPGPLGEQYF. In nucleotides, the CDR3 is TGTGCCAGCAGTGTGCCCGGGCCCCTGGGGGAGCAGTACTTC.

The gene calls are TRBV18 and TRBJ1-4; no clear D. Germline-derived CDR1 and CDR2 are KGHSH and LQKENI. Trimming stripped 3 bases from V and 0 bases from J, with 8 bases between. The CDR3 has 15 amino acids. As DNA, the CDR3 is TGTGCCAGCTCACCCGCTTTTGCAACTAATGAAAAACTGTTTTTT. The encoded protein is CASSPAFATNEKLFF. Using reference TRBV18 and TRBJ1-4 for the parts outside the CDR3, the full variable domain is NAGVMQNPRHLVRRRGQEARLRCSPMKGHSHVYWYRQLPEEGLKFMVYLQKENIIDESGMPKERFSAEFPKEGPSILRIQQVVRGDSAAYFCASSPAFATNEKLFFGSGTQLSVL.

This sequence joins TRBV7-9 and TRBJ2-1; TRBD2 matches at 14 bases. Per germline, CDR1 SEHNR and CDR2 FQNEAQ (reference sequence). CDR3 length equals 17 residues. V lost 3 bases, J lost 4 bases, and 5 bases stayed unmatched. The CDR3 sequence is CASSLGTSGGLYNEQFF. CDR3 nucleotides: TGTGCCAGCAGCTTGGGGACTAGCGGGGGCCTATACAATGAGCAGTTCTTC.

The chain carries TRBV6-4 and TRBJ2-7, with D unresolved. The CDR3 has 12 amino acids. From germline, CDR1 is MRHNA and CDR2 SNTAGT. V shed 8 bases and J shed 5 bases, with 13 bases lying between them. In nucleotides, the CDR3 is TGTGCCAGCCAGACAAGCCCGGACGAGCAGTACTTC. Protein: CASQTSPDEQYF.

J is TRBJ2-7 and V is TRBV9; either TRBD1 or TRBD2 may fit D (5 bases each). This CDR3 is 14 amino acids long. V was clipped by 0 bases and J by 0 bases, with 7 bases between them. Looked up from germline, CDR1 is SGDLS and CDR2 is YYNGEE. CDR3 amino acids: CASSVGGSSYEQYF. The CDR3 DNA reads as TGTGCCAGCAGCGTAGGGGGGAGCTCCTACGAGCAGTACTTC.

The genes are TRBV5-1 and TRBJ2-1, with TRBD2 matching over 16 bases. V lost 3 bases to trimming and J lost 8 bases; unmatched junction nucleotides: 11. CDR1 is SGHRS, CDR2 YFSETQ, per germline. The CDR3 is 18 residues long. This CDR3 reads CASSWGLAGGLGGDEQFF. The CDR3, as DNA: TGCGCCAGCAGCTGGGGACTAGCGGGAGGGCTCGGGGGCGATGAGCAGTTCTTC.

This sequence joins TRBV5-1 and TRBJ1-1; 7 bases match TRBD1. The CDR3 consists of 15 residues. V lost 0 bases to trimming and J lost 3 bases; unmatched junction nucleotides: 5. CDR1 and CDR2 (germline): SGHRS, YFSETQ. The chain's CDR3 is CASSLGGTDYTEAFF. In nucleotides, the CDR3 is TGCGCCAGCAGCTTGGGGGGGACAGATTACACTGAAGCTTTCTTT.

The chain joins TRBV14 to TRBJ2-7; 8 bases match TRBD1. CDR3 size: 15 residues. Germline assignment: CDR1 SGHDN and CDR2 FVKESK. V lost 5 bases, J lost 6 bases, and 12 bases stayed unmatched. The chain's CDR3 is CASSEFRQGISEQYF. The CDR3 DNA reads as TGTGCCAGCAGCGAGTTCCGACAGGGGATTAGCGAGCAGTACTTC.

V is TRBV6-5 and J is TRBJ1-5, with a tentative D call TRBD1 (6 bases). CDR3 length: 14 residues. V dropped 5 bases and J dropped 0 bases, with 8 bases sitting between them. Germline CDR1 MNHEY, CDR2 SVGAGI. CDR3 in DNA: TGTGCCAGCAGTGGGGACACTAGCAATCAGCCCCAGCATTTT. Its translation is CASSGDTSNQPQHF.

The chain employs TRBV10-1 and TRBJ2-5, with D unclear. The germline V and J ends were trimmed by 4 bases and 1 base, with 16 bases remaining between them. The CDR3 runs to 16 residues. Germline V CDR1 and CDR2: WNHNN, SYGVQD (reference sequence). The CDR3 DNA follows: TGCGCCAGCAGTGTTAGAGGACGACGCTTCCAAGAGACCCAGTACTTC. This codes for CASSVRGRRFQETQYF.

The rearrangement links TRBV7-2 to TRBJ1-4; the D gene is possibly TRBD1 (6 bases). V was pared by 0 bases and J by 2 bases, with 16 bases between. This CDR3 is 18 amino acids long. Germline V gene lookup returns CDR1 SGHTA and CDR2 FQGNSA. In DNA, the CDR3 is TGTGCCAGCAGCTTAGCGTGGGACAAATCTGATACTAATGAAAAACTGTTTTTT. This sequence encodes CASSLAWDKSDTNEKLFF. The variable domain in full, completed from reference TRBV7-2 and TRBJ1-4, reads GAGVSQSPSNKVTEKGKDVELRCDPISGHTALYWYRQSLGQGLEFLIYFQGNSAPDKSGLPSDRFSAERTGGSVSTLTIQRTQQEDSAVYLCASSLAWDKSDTNEKLFFGSGTQLSVL.

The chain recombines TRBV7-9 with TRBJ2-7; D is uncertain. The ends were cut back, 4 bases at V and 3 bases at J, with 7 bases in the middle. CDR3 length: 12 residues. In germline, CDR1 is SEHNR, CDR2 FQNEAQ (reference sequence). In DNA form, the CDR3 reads TGTGCCAGCAGCTCCACAAGCTACGAGCAGTACTTC. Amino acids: CASSSTSYEQYF. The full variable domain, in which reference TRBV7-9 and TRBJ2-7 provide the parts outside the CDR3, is DTGVSQNPRHKITKRGQNVTFRCDPISEHNRLYWYRQTLGQGPEFLTYFQNEAQLEKSRLLSDRFSAERPKGSFSTLEIQRTEQGDSAMYLCASSSTSYEQYFGPGTRLTVT.

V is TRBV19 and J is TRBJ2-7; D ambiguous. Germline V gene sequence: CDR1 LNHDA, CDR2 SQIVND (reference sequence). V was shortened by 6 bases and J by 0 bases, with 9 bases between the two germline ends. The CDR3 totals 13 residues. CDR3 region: CASSSPDSYEQYF. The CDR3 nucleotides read TGTGCCAGTAGCTCCCCAGACTCCTACGAGCAGTACTTC.

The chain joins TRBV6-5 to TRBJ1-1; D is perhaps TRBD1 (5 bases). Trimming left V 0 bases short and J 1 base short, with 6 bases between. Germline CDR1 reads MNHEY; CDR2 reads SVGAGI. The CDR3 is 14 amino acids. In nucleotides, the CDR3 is TGTGCCAGCAGTTACTCGCAGGGGAACACTGAAGCTTTCTTT. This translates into CASSYSQGNTEAFF.

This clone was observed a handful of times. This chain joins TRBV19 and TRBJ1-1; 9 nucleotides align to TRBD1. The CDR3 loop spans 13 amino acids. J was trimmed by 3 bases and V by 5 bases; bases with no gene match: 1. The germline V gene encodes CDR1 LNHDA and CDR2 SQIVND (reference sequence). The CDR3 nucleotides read TGTGCCAGTAGTGGGGACAGGGACACTGAAGCTTTCTTT. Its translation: CASSGDRDTEAFF.